The 3 T cell receptor beta chains below all came from one sample that was sequenced in a study of blood T cells in healthy people across ages. Through a sample-barcoded 5' primer and a J-beta primer mix, a second PCR was run for about 6 to 12 cycles. TCRdb itself ran the 5' RACE reads through MiXCR, one entry per CDR3 protein. Of roughly 650,000 distinct CDR3 sequences listed, roughly 32% are singletons. The sequencing input was blood. These receptors were collected from a woman older than 75 in good health.

This clonotype was counted a few times. J is TRBJ1-3 and V is TRBV29-1; D is uncertain. The germline gives CDR1 SQVTM, CDR2 ANQGSEA. There are 13 residues in the CDR3. Trimming removed 5 bases from V and 2 bases from J, with 10 bases in between. DNA for the CDR3: TGCAGCGTTCCGGACGTCCCTGGAAACACCATATATTTT. Amino acid sequence: CSVPDVPGNTIYF.

The CDR3 here is CSAIAAPNYYEQYF. The CDR3, as DNA: TGCAGTGCTATTGCTGCCCCCAACTACTACGAGCAGTACTTC. This chain joins TRBV20-1 and TRBJ2-7; no clear D gene. The CDR3 length is 14 residues. CDR1 is DFQATT, CDR2 SNEGSKA, per germline (reference sequence). V was shortened by 4 bases and J by 3 bases, with 16 bases between the two germline ends.

The rearrangement links TRBV28 to TRBJ2-7, with D possibly being TRBD1 or TRBD2 (5 bases each). Trimming pared 8 bases from V and 5 bases from J, leaving 19 bases between. This CDR3 comprises 14 residues. Per the germline V gene, CDR1 is MDHEN and CDR2 is SYDVKM. In DNA form, the CDR3 reads TGTGCCAGCGAGCCCTGGGGGAATATCGACGAGCAGTACTTC. Protein sequence: CASEPWGNIDEQYF.